Below are 25 T cell receptor beta chains sequenced from a single sample in a study of memory CD4+ T cells and cytomegalovirus serostatus (dated by TCRdb to between 2019 and 2020). A FACSAria II was used to sort memory CD4+ T cells, defined as single viable CD3+CD4+CD8-CD45RO+ cells. The method behind the library was the immunoSEQ multiplex PCR assay. Sourced from immuneACCESS, this table was stored by TCRdb with only in-frame sequences that have V and J called. A share of the clones is absent; for the studies checked, an unresolved V gene accounts for under half, and the remainder has no known explanation. Within this sample are some 49,000 clones, with around 80% of them counted one time only. The biggest ten clones account for around 0.94% of the sample. The sequencing sample was made of memory CD4+ T cells from blood. These receptor sequences come from an adult in good health and CMV-seronegative.

The rearrangement uses TRBV7-2 and TRBJ1-1; 7 nucleotides match TRBD1. This CDR3 contains 14 residues. CDR1 is SGHTA, CDR2 FQGNSA, per germline. The V gene end was trimmed by 5 bases and the J gene end by 4 bases; junction bases not matched to a gene: 7. The DNA of the CDR3 is TGTGCCAGCAGCGCCGGGACAGTGGCCACTGAAGCTTTCTTT. Translation: CASSAGTVATEAFF.

V usage is TRBV4-3 and J usage is TRBJ2-7; 11 bases agree with TRBD2. Germline V gene data show CDR1 as LGHNA and CDR2 as YSLEER. V shed 4 bases, J shed 3 bases, and the junction held 5 bases outside the gene matches. This CDR3 has 15 residues. The CDR3 loop reads CASSPNSGGVYEQYF. Written as DNA, the CDR3 is TGCGCCAGCAGCCCAAATAGCGGGGGGGTCTACGAGCAGTACTTC.

The chain employs TRBV4-1 and TRBJ2-5; TRBD2 aligns across 15 bases. Germline lookup yields CDR1 MGHRA and CDR2 YSYEKL. The CDR3 is 18 amino acids. After removal of 5 bases from V and 5 bases from J, the junction contained 12 bases not matched to a gene. CDR3 sequence: CASSSPGLAGGQDETQYF. Written as DNA, the CDR3 is TGCGCCAGCAGCTCTCCGGGACTAGCGGGGGGCCAAGATGAGACCCAGTACTTC.

This chain joins TRBV29-1 and TRBJ1-2; D gene ambiguous. Germline CDR1 SQVTM, CDR2 ANQGSEA. Between the trimmed V and J ends, which lost 5 bases and 3 bases, there was a span of 16 bases. The CDR3 is made up of 14 amino acids. The CDR3 reads CSVHYPSRDYGYTF. DNA for the CDR3: TGCAGCGTTCATTACCCCTCACGGGACTATGGCTACACCTTC.

This clone has a single count. The chain uses TRBV29-1 and TRBJ1-1; D is undetermined. CDR1 is SQVTM and CDR2 is ANQGSEA in the germline V gene. The V end was cut by 4 bases, the J end by 0 bases, with 6 bases between. The CDR3 runs to 12 residues. The CDR3 coding sequence is TGCAGCGTTGTGGTCCTGAACACTGAAGCTTTCTTT. It translates to CSVVVLNTEAFF.

The chain carries TRBV18 and TRBJ2-1; D is unclear. The CDR3 has 14 residues. Trimming removed 6 bases from V and 5 bases from J, with 14 bases in between. CDR1 is KGHSH and CDR2 is LQKENI in the germline V gene. The CDR3 loop reads CASSQMTRNNEQFF. The CDR3 DNA reads as TGTGCCAGCTCGCAGATGACACGAAACAATGAGCAGTTCTTC.

The chain employs TRBV6-1 and TRBJ2-5, with D tentatively TRBD1 (5 bases). Germline assignment: CDR1 MNHNS and CDR2 SASEGT. There are 16 residues in the CDR3. V gave up 3 bases and J gave up 2 bases, with 16 bases separating them. CDR3 sequence (DNA): TGTGCCAGCAGTGACATAGACATCCGACAGCAAGAGACCCAGTACTTC. It codes for CASSDIDIRQQETQYF.

On this clone itself: One junction end does not reproduce the germline sequence, and a read error may be involved. V is TRBV9 and J is TRBJ2-6; D is unclear. From germline, CDR1 is SGDLS and CDR2 YYNGEE. This CDR3 is built from 14 residues. The CDR3 DNA sequence: TGTGCCAGCAGCGTCGTACCTGGCGCCAACGTCCTGACTTTC. Encoded protein: CASSVVPGANVLTF.

The chain couples TRBV5-5 to TRBJ1-1; 8 nucleotides align to TRBD1. Germline loops: CDR1 SGHKS, CDR2 YYEKEE (reference sequence). The CDR3 is 15 amino acids. J was trimmed by 6 bases and V by 4 bases; bases with no gene match: 11. The CDR3, as DNA: TGTGCCAGCAGCGCCGACAGGGGAGTATCCCCTGAAGCTTTCTTT. It specifies CASSADRGVSPEAFF.

V usage is TRBV7-2 and J usage is TRBJ1-6, with D tentatively TRBD1 (6 bases). Trimming pared 5 bases from V and 1 base from J, leaving 9 bases between. The CDR3 covers 15 residues. Germline loops: CDR1 SGHTA, CDR2 FQGNSA. This CDR3 reads CASSITGSYNSPLHF. CDR3 bases: TGTGCCAGCAGCATCACAGGGTCCTATAATTCACCCCTCCACTTT.

This clone has just one count. The rearrangement uses TRBV7-9 and TRBJ2-7; D could derive from TRBD1 or TRBD2 (5 bases each). Germline V CDR1 and CDR2: SEHNR, FQNEAQ (reference sequence). The length of the CDR3 is 13 residues. The ends were cut back, 2 bases at V and 5 bases at J, with 10 bases in the middle. The CDR3 loop reads CASSLRGDDEQYF. The CDR3 DNA reads as TGTGCCAGCAGCTTAAGAGGGGATGACGAGCAGTACTTC.

The chain couples TRBV28 to TRBJ2-7, with 8 positions matching TRBD1. The CDR3 runs 14 residues. V gave up 6 bases and J gave up 6 bases; unmatched junction bases: 10. Germline V gene lookup returns CDR1 MDHEN and CDR2 SYDVKM. CDR3 amino acids: CASRPYRGVREQYF. In DNA form, the CDR3 reads TGTGCCAGCAGACCCTACAGGGGGGTACGCGAGCAGTACTTC.

V gene TRBV14 combines with J gene TRBJ2-2; no reliable D call. Germline CDR1 reads SGHDN; CDR2 reads FVKESK. The length of the CDR3 is 15 residues. V dropped 0 bases and J dropped 5 bases, with 10 bases sitting between them. The CDR3 sequence: CASSQEVHTTGELFF. For the CDR3, the DNA is TGTGCCAGCAGCCAAGAGGTTCACACAACCGGGGAGCTGTTTTTT.

The V gene is TRBV27, the J gene TRBJ1-5; D is undetermined. V was cut by 5 bases and J by 1 base, with 15 bases left in between. CDR1 MNHEY and CDR2 SMNVEV come from the germline V gene (reference sequence). CDR3 length: 16 residues. The DNA of the CDR3 is TGTGCCAGCAGTCCCCGTTGGGGTGGCAGCAATCAGCCCCAGCATTTT. Its translation is CASSPRWGGSNQPQHF.

J is TRBJ2-7 and V is TRBV5-1; 9 nucleotides align to TRBD1. This CDR3 has 14 residues. The germline V gene encodes CDR1 SGHRS and CDR2 YFSETQ. With 3 bases clipped from V and 2 bases from J, the junction kept 3 bases outside the gene matches. The CDR3 protein is CASSSRQGAYEQYF. The DNA of the CDR3 is TGCGCCAGCAGCTCGCGACAGGGGGCCTACGAGCAGTACTTC.

The chain combines TRBV5-1 with TRBJ2-5, with D possibly TRBD2 on 6 matching bases. The CDR3 runs to 15 residues. V lost 0 bases and J 5 bases, leaving 14 bases between the germline ends. Germline values: CDR1 SGHRS, CDR2 YFSETQ. CDR3 nucleotide sequence: TGCGCCAGCAGCTTGGGGGCGGGGTCGTGGGAGACCCAGTACTTC. Translating it yields CASSLGAGSWETQYF.

J is TRBJ1-2 and V is TRBV28; D may be TRBD1 (5 bases). The CDR3 is 15 residues long. Germline V gene lookup returns CDR1 MDHEN and CDR2 SYDVKM. Trimming shortened V by 3 bases and J by 0 bases, and 11 bases separated the two germline ends. CDR3 DNA: TGTGCCAGCAGTTTTTCAGGGATCCCTAACTATGGCTACACCTTC. Translating gives CASSFSGIPNYGYTF.

The V and J genes are TRBV7-3 and TRBJ2-1; no reliable D call. CDR3 length equals 15 residues. V was cut by 3 bases and J by 3 bases, with 12 bases left in between. In germline, CDR1 is SGHTA, CDR2 FQGTGA. As DNA, the CDR3 is TGTGCCAGCAGCTTGAGGACCCCTGGCTACAATGAGCAGTTCTTC. Protein sequence: CASSLRTPGYNEQFF.

The chain recombines TRBV9 with TRBJ1-6, with D possibly matching TRBD1 (5 bases). The germline gives CDR1 SGDLS, CDR2 YYNGEE. V was clipped by 0 bases and J by 7 bases, with 23 bases between them. The CDR3 has 19 amino acids. CDR3 loop: CASSVGVVGHHLGNSPLHF. As DNA, the CDR3 is TGTGCCAGCAGCGTAGGAGTGGTTGGACACCATTTAGGGAATTCACCCCTCCACTTT.

The V and J genes are TRBV7-9 and TRBJ2-1; 10 bases are a match to TRBD2. The germline CDR1 and CDR2 sequences are SEHNR and FQNEAQ (reference sequence). The CDR3 loop spans 17 amino acids. V shed 5 bases, J shed 4 bases, and the junction held 11 bases outside the gene matches. CDR3 protein: CASSPTGTSEGYNEQFF. The CDR3 bases are TGTGCCAGCAGCCCTACCGGGACTAGCGAAGGTTACAATGAGCAGTTCTTC.

V gene TRBV9 combines with J gene TRBJ1-1, with unresolved D. This CDR3 spans 14 amino acids. Germline CDR1 SGDLS, CDR2 YYNGEE. Trimming removed 4 bases from V and 4 bases from J, with 14 bases in between. Here the CDR3 reads CASSPQVGGTEAFF. DNA for the CDR3: TGTGCCAGCAGCCCGCAGGTCGGTGGCACTGAAGCTTTCTTT. Together with reference TRBV9 and TRBJ1-1, the CDR3 gives the full variable domain: DSGVTQTPKHLITATGQRVTLRCSPRSGDLSVYWYQQSLDQGLQFLIQYYNGEERAKGNILERFSAQQFPDLHSELNLSSLELGDSALYFCASSPQVGGTEAFFGQGTRLTVV.

Worth noting for this clone: The junction departs from germline at one end; a sequencing error may be responsible. The chain recombines TRBV2 with TRBJ1-5; 7 positions agree with TRBD1. The germline gives CDR1 SNHLY, CDR2 FYNNEI. The CDR3 is 18 residues long. The DNA for the CDR3 is TGTGCCAGCAGGGAAGGGGGCAGGGGTAGTTATAGCAATCAGCCCCAGCATTTT. Translated: CASREGGRGSYSNQPQHF.

This chain uses TRBV5-4 with TRBJ2-1, with 14 bases fitting TRBD2. The germline CDR1 and CDR2 sequences are SGHNT and YYREEE (reference sequence). The V and J ends lost 4 bases and 0 bases, in that order; junction bases with no gene match: 6. This CDR3 spans 18 amino acids. The CDR3: CASSTGLAGVTSYNEQFF. CDR3 DNA sequence: TGTGCCAGCAGCACGGGACTAGCGGGGGTGACCTCCTACAATGAGCAGTTCTTC.

The J gene is TRBJ2-7, the V gene TRBV30; D perhaps matches TRBD1 (5 bases). Trimming shortened V by 5 bases and J by 0 bases, and 11 bases separated the two germline ends. Germline CDR1 is GTSNPN and CDR2 is SVGIG (reference sequence). CDR3 length: 13 amino acids. In DNA form, the CDR3 reads TGTGCCTGGGACAGCCGGCCCTCCTACGAGCAGTACTTC. It encodes CAWDSRPSYEQYF.

The chain uses TRBV7-6 and TRBJ2-5; 7 bases line up with TRBD1. From germline, CDR1 is SGHVS and CDR2 FNYEAQ. V dropped 1 base and J dropped 3; count of bases not matched to a gene: 8. The length of the CDR3 is 16 residues. CDR3 amino acids: CASSLGTGEAEETQYF. The CDR3 DNA follows: TGTGCCAGCAGCTTAGGGACAGGAGAGGCAGAAGAGACCCAGTACTTC.